The clone carrying this T cell receptor beta chain has just a few counts. Per the study methods: The authors estimated nucleated cell counts from reference gene primer amplification. Sequenced by immunoSEQ multiplex PCR; TCRdb stores in-frame clones only, minus some. The V and J calls and clone size were taken over from that table, and D and trimming were inferred from the DNA. The sample lists almost 200,000 clones, approximately 87% occurring once. This specimen belongs to a study of blood T cell repertoires in COVID-19. The sample comprised peripheral blood. The source is a woman between 65 and 79 years old with acute or convalescent COVID-19.

As DNA, the CDR3 is TGTGCCAGCAGCCAAGGTCAAGGCTACACCTTC. It translates to CASSQGQGYTF. J is TRBJ1-2 and V is TRBV3-1 (or the pseudogene TRBV3-2); D gene ambiguous. The CDR3 sequence is 11 residues long. Germline loops: CDR1 LGHDT, CDR2 YNNKEL (reference sequence). V shed 1 base and J shed 8 bases, with 5 bases lying between them.